This T cell receptor beta chain is from a study of post-analysis software for immune sequencing data. Study in general: Patients had relapsing-remitting, secondary progressive or progressive-relapsing multiple sclerosis; some lacked subtype.

The TCR beta cDNA libraries contained unique molecular identifiers. About 500,000 cDNA molecules were obtained per 1 to 10 million input T cells. TCRdb called the PCR reads again in MiXCR, with one record for every CDR3 protein. Among some 690,000 distinct CDR3 sequences listed, approximately 59% were seen once. There are 14 residues in the CDR3. Germline V gives CDR1 MNHEY, CDR2 SVGAGI. For this clonotype: Its antigen remains unidentified. Its ends do not fully match the called genes, so a read error is possible.

Study outcomes and limitations: The study found significantly lower normalized Chao1 diversity in multiple sclerosis patients than in controls. Controls showed lower frequencies than patients for five TRBV segments, and TRBV5-6, TRBV5-1 and TRBV20-1 were among these.

The sequencing sample was made of blood. V gene TRBV6-5 combines with J gene TRBJ2-2; D is perhaps TRBD2 (5 bases). The receptor's source is a girl aged 2 to 9 with multiple sclerosis. The CDR3 bases are TGTGCCAGCATTCGGACCGGGAACACCGGGGAGCGGTTTTTT. It encodes CASIRTGNTGERFF.